The sequence of this T cell receptor beta chain was determined in a study of T-cell memory formation after mild COVID-19. Study conclusions and caveats: CD4+ contracting clones were mainly CM and EM; CD8+ ones, EMRA.

This CDR3 comprises 13 residues. Trimming left V 6 bases short and J 3 bases short, with 12 bases between. CDR1 and CDR2 from the germline V gene are DFQATT and SNEGSKA (reference sequence). To note about this clonotype: Its specificity is unknown.

Constant-segment primers were used for 5'RACE, and the resulting TCR alpha and TCR beta cDNA libraries carried sample barcodes and UMIs. TCRdb called the 5' RACE reads again in MiXCR, with one record for every CDR3 protein. The sample includes about 57,000 distinct CDR3 sequences, 10% to 15% of them seen just once. This TCR was recovered from a young man who had mild COVID-19 (a few samples of this study predate the infection). Cell type and time point are not known. This chain joins TRBV20-1 and TRBJ2-1, with D perhaps matching TRBD1 or TRBD2 (5 bases each). The specimen sequenced was PBMCs or a T cell subset sorted from them (not recorded which). This chain's CDR3 is CSATGLLYNEQFF. CDR3 bases: TGCAGTGCAACGGGGCTGCTCTACAATGAGCAGTTCTTC.